The present T cell receptor beta chain was sequenced within a study of OX40 agonist ivuxolimab in advanced cancers. In the study overall: With ivuxolimab, an agonistic anti-OX40 (CD134) antibody, patients were treated. Prior checkpoint blockade (anti-PD-1, anti-PD-L1 or anti-CTLA-4) was permitted; about 40% had it. Study results and caveats: Expanded clones were, on average, more numerous in CD8+ T cells than in CD4+.

TCRdb's copy holds only in-frame clones and misses some; the assay was immunoSEQ multiplex PCR. The sample carries about 64,000 clones, roughly 81% recorded once. The germline CDR1 and CDR2 sequences are SSHAT and FNYEAQ (reference sequence). This CDR3 is built from 15 residues. In regard to this clone: Its antigen remains unidentified. An end of the junction does not agree with germline; a read error may underlie this.

The source is an adult with an advanced solid tumor such as melanoma, head and neck, liver or kidney cancer. The source material was CD4+ or CD8+ T cells sorted from blood, sampled in a trial of the OX40 agonist ivuxolimab. V usage is TRBV7-7 and J usage is TRBJ1-3; unclear D gene. The CDR3: CASSLDGQIGNTIYF. Written as DNA, the CDR3 is TGTGCTAGCAGCTTAGACGGGCAAATTGGAAACACCATATATTTT.